The subject of this entry is one T cell receptor (beta chain). Its antigen is undetermined. The data are from a study of cytomegalovirus exposure and HLA in healthy donors. Study results and limitations: Some highly shared sequence variants likely arose as a pipeline artifact. With later analysis, a missense DCLRE1C variant became linked to TCR beta V- and J-gene trimming.

Likely unrecorded immune exposures existed in these nominally healthy donors. Germline CDR1 is SGHTA and CDR2 is FQGNSA. Trimming removed 1 base from V and 4 bases from J; junction bases left unmatched: 2. CDR3 length equals 14 residues. The study ran its PCR with 60 Vbeta and 13 Jbeta primers. Data came from immunoSEQ multiplex PCR; TCRdb stores just in-frame clones and leaves some out. Here the sample spans more than 110,000 clones, 77% being singletons. The rearrangement joins TRBV7-2 to TRBJ2-7; 9 positions match TRBD1. Sequences were obtained from PBMCs. The clonotype was recovered from a male donor in good health and CMV-seronegative. The CDR3 sequence: CASSLDRGRYEQYF. The CDR3 DNA follows: TGTGCCAGCAGCTTAGACAGGGGGCGGTACGAGCAGTACTTC.